One and the same sample provided the 32 T cell receptor beta chains below, sequenced in a study of T cell clonotyping in hematopoietic cell transplantation. The time point was: recipient sample about 28 days before transplant, after cytoreduction. Produced via immunoSEQ multiplex PCR; TCRdb's table is partial and in-frame only. The sample has about 49,000 clones, about nine tenths seen once. Sequencing was performed on peripheral blood mononuclear cells, taken before stem cell transplant. The receptors derive from a man in his 60s with biphenotypic leukemia. Some clones in this sample may be carry-over from other donors' samples.

This chain joins TRBV28 and TRBJ2-7; D is perhaps TRBD1 (6 bases). Germline lookup yields CDR1 MDHEN and CDR2 SYDVKM. CDR3 length equals 12 residues. Trimming stripped 7 bases from V and 0 bases from J, with 7 bases between. CDR3: CASTGHSYEQYF. In DNA form, the CDR3 reads TGTGCCAGCACGGGACACTCCTACGAGCAGTACTTC. Using reference TRBV28 and TRBJ2-7 for the parts outside the CDR3, the full variable domain is DVKVTQSSRYLVKRTGEKVFLECVQDMDHENMFWYRQDPGLGLRLIYFSYDVKMKEKGDIPEGYSVSREKKERFSLILESASTNQTSMYLCASTGHSYEQYFGPGTRLTVT.

As DNA, the CDR3 is TGCGCCAGCAGCCCAGGCAGGGGGGACACAATCTCCTACGAGCAGTACTTC. Encoded protein: CASSPGRGDTISYEQYF. The chain uses TRBV4-1 and TRBJ2-7; possible D gene TRBD1, 7 bases. V lost 4 bases to trimming and J lost 0 bases, with 19 bases between them. Germline V CDR1 and CDR2: MGHRA, YSYEKL. The length of the CDR3 is 17 residues.

V gene TRBV5-4 combines with J gene TRBJ1-4; TRBD1 aligns across 7 bases. After removal of 4 bases from V and 7 bases from J, the junction contained 10 bases not matched to a gene. There are 15 residues in the CDR3. Germline CDR1 is SGHNT and CDR2 is YYREEE (reference sequence). The CDR3: CASSLPAGGSEKLFF. The CDR3 nucleotides read TGTGCCAGCAGCCTACCCGCAGGGGGAAGTGAAAAACTGTTTTTT.

J is TRBJ1-1 and V is TRBV28; 7 positions agree with TRBD1. CDR3 length equals 15 residues. Germline CDR1 and CDR2: MDHEN and SYDVKM. Trimming removed 5 bases from V and 1 base from J; junction bases left unmatched: 7. CDR3 sequence (DNA): TGTGCCAGCAGTCCCCAGGGGGGGTGGAACACTGAAGCTTTCTTT. Encoded protein: CASSPQGGWNTEAFF.

This clone was observed a single time. The CDR3 region is CASSQEISGYTDTQYF. CDR3 nucleotide sequence: TGCGCCAGCAGCCAAGAAATTAGCGGTTACACAGATACGCAGTATTTT. This chain joins TRBV4-1 and TRBJ2-3, with TRBD2 as a possible D gene (6 bases). Germline CDR1 is MGHRA and CDR2 is YSYEKL. CDR3 length: 16 residues. The V and J ends lost 0 bases and 2 bases respectively, with 12 bases between them.

This clone has a single count. The chain carries TRBV7-4 and TRBJ2-5; a weak D match, TRBD1 (5 bases). Germline CDR1 SGHVT, CDR2 SQSDAQ. The CDR3 has 16 residues. Trimming removed 6 bases from V and 4 bases from J, with 21 bases in between. The CDR3: CASSHWGEESGETQYF. The CDR3 DNA reads as TGTGCCAGCAGTCACTGGGGCGAGGAATCCGGAGAGACCCAGTACTTC.

This chain links TRBV7-9 with TRBJ1-2; TRBD1 might be the D (5 bases). The V and J ends lost 3 bases and 3 bases respectively, with 8 bases between them. The CDR3 has 13 amino acids. The germline V gene encodes CDR1 SEHNR and CDR2 FQNEAQ (reference sequence). CDR3 sequence: CASSFIGDYGYTF. CDR3 DNA sequence: TGTGCCAGCAGCTTTATAGGGGACTATGGCTACACCTTC.

V is TRBV11-2 and J is TRBJ1-2, with a weak D call TRBD1 (6 bases). This CDR3 spans 14 amino acids. V lost 6 bases, J lost 4 bases, and 15 bases lay in between. CDR1 is SGHAT, CDR2 FQNNGV, per germline. CDR3 nucleotide sequence: TGTGCCAGCAGGAGACCAGGGGTAGGCTATGGCTACACCTTC. Residues: CASRRPGVGYGYTF.

This chain joins TRBV28 and TRBJ1-5; 9 nucleotides agree with TRBD1. After removal of 4 bases from V and 2 bases from J, the junction contained 6 bases not matched to a gene. This CDR3 is built from 16 residues. Germline V gene sequence: CDR1 MDHEN, CDR2 SYDVKM. The CDR3 region is CASSSSQGAGNQPQHF. CDR3 nucleotide sequence: TGTGCCAGCAGTTCCTCACAGGGGGCAGGCAATCAGCCCCAGCATTTT.

This sequence joins TRBV27 and TRBJ1-1, with D possibly matching TRBD1 (5 bases). This CDR3 has 17 residues. The germline CDR1 and CDR2 sequences are MNHEY and SMNVEV (reference sequence). Between the trimmed V and J ends, which lost 6 bases and 1 base, there was a span of 21 bases. For the CDR3, the DNA is TGTGCCAGCAGCCGTTGGGGGGGTGGGTCGAAGAACACTGAAGCTTTCTTT. It codes for CASSRWGGGSKNTEAFF.

The V call is TRBV9, the J call TRBJ2-3, with 10 bases lining up with TRBD2. This CDR3 spans 15 amino acids. Per germline, CDR1 SGDLS and CDR2 YYNGEE. V dropped 2 bases and J dropped 1; count of bases not matched to a gene: 1. CDR3 protein: CASSVGTSGTDTQYF. In DNA, the CDR3 is TGTGCCAGCAGCGTGGGGACTAGCGGCACAGATACGCAGTATTTT.

In DNA form, the CDR3 reads TGTGCCAGTAGCCCCGGGACATTAAACACTGAAGCTTTCTTT. This translates into CASSPGTLNTEAFF. The V and J genes are TRBV19 and TRBJ1-1, with D maybe TRBD1 (6 bases). The CDR3 is 14 amino acids. Germline lookup yields CDR1 LNHDA and CDR2 SQIVND (reference sequence). The ends were cut back, 6 bases at V and 2 bases at J, with 13 bases in the middle.

The chain combines TRBV29-1 with TRBJ2-3; TRBD1 is a possible D gene (6 bases). This CDR3 has 11 residues. Looked up from germline, CDR1 is SQVTM and CDR2 is ANQGSEA. Trimming removed 6 bases at V and 9 bases at J, with 13 bases between. This CDR3 is CSVVTGSTQYF. For the CDR3, the DNA is TGCAGCGTCGTCACAGGGTCCACGCAGTATTTT.

This chain links TRBV9 with TRBJ2-5; perhaps D is TRBD1 or TRBD2 (6 bases each). This CDR3 contains 14 residues. Per the germline V gene, CDR1 is SGDLS and CDR2 is YYNGEE. V shed 6 bases and J shed 5 bases, with 17 bases lying between them. CDR3 in DNA: TGTGCCAGCAACCTCAACGGGGGCGCGGAGACCCAGTACTTC. It encodes CASNLNGGAETQYF.

The chain uses TRBV27 and TRBJ2-7; possibly TRBD2 for D (6 bases). V was cut by 5 bases and J by 0 bases, with 17 bases left in between. The CDR3 is 16 amino acids. Per the germline V gene, CDR1 is MNHEY and CDR2 is SMNVEV (reference sequence). The CDR3, as DNA: TGTGCCAGCAGTCCCCGGGGGTGGGGGAGCTCCTACGAGCAGTACTTC. Translating gives CASSPRGWGSSYEQYF.

This clone has just one count. The V gene is TRBV6-6, the J gene TRBJ1-5; D gene unclear. The CDR3 length is 16 residues. The V gene's germline CDR1 is MNHNY and CDR2 SVGAGI (reference sequence). Trimming removed 2 bases at V and 3 bases at J, with 14 bases between. CDR3 DNA sequence: TGTGCCAGCAGTTACCCACACATCGACTCCAATCAGCCCCAGCATTTT. Translated: CASSYPHIDSNQPQHF.

The rearrangement uses TRBV4-1 and TRBJ2-5, with D perhaps matching TRBD1 or TRBD2 (5 bases each). Trimming stripped 4 bases from V and 0 bases from J, with 9 bases between. CDR3 length: 14 residues. CDR1 and CDR2 (germline): MGHRA, YSYEKL. The chain's CDR3 is CASSPGPHQETQYF. The CDR3 coding sequence is TGCGCCAGCAGCCCGGGACCCCACCAAGAGACCCAGTACTTC.

CDR3 sequence reads: CASSTLLAGVYEQYF. Written as DNA, the CDR3 is TGTGCCAGTAGTACGTTACTAGCGGGAGTGTACGAGCAGTACTTC. The V gene is TRBV19, the J gene TRBJ2-7; 11 positions agree with TRBD2. Per germline, CDR1 LNHDA and CDR2 SQIVND (reference sequence). The CDR3 has 15 residues. V shed 4 bases and J 4 bases; nucleotides not matched to a gene: 6.

The genes are TRBV29-1 and TRBJ2-3; 7 nucleotides line up with TRBD1. This CDR3 comprises 14 residues. Germline loops: CDR1 SQVTM, CDR2 ANQGSEA. V was clipped by 8 bases and J by 2 bases; unmatched bases: 10. The CDR3 spells CSSRTGYHTDTQYF. The DNA for the CDR3 is TGCAGCTCTCGGACAGGCTATCACACAGATACGCAGTATTTT.

The V gene is TRBV30, the J gene TRBJ1-1; a weak D match, TRBD1 (6 bases). Germline CDR1 GTSNPN, CDR2 SVGIG (reference sequence). Trimming took 5 bases from V and 4 from J, leaving 11 bases between them. CDR3 length: 12 residues. For the CDR3, the DNA is TGTGCCTGGGGAACAGGGCGCACTGAAGCTTTCTTT. Its translation is CAWGTGRTEAFF.

V usage is TRBV5-6 and J usage is TRBJ2-7, with unresolved D. The CDR3 loop spans 11 amino acids. Looked up from germline, CDR1 is SGHDT and CDR2 is YYEEEE. Between the trimmed V and J ends, which lost 3 bases and 4 bases, there was a span of 5 bases. The CDR3 region has the DNA TGTGCCAGCAGCTATGGTTACGAGCAGTACTTC. This sequence encodes CASSYGYEQYF. The whole variable domain, remainder taken from reference TRBV5-6 and TRBJ2-7, is DAGVTQSPTHLIKTRGQQVTLRCSPKSGHDTVSWYQQALGQGPQFIFQYYEEEERQRGNFPDRFSGHQFPNYSSELNVNALLLGDSALYLCASSYGYEQYFGPGTRLTVT.

This chain connects TRBV5-4 to TRBJ1-2; D is uncertain. Germline CDR1 is SGHNT and CDR2 is YYREEE (reference sequence). This CDR3 is 14 amino acids long. Trimming cost V 4 bases and J 2 bases, with 12 bases left between them. The CDR3 region has the DNA TGTGCCAGCAGCCTCGGGCCGGTGAACTATGGCTACACCTTC. Amino acids: CASSLGPVNYGYTF.

This chain uses TRBV7-9 with TRBJ2-4; D gene uncertain. The CDR3 spans 15 residues. V gave up 5 bases and J gave up 5 bases, with 16 bases separating them. Looked up from germline, CDR1 is SEHNR and CDR2 is FQNEAQ (reference sequence). Here the CDR3 reads CASSASWGSQNIQYF. The CDR3 region has the DNA TGTGCCAGCAGCGCCTCTTGGGGTAGCCAAAACATTCAGTACTTC.

The chain has TRBV6-5 and TRBJ2-5, with D perhaps TRBD2 (5 bases). The end of the DNA is better explained by TRBJ2-7, so the J call may be wrong. There are 13 residues in the CDR3. CDR1 and CDR2 (germline): MNHEY, SVGAGI. The CDR3 spells CASYSGRSYEQYF. DNA for the CDR3: TGTGCCAGTTACAGCGGACGGTCCTACGAGCAGTACTTC.

The chain carries TRBV30 and TRBJ1-2; TRBD1 aligns across 8 bases. The V and J ends lost 5 bases and 4 bases, in that order; junction bases with no gene match: 6. Germline V gene data show CDR1 as GTSNPN and CDR2 as SVGIG (reference sequence). The CDR3 extends over 13 amino acids. Here the CDR3 reads CAWLQGEAYGYTF. CDR3 nucleotide sequence: TGTGCCTGGCTACAGGGGGAAGCCTATGGCTACACCTTC.

The chain employs TRBV7-8 and TRBJ2-3, with D hard to call. V lost 3 bases and J lost 8, with 21 bases in between. The germline CDR1 and CDR2 sequences are SGHVS and FQNEAQ. The CDR3 covers 16 residues. CDR3 nucleotide sequence: TGTGCCAGCAGCTTGACCACAGAACCCTTTGGCGTTACGCAGTATTTT. It specifies CASSLTTEPFGVTQYF.

This clone was detected once. CDR3: CAIFPSGMDNEQFF. The CDR3 DNA reads as TGTGCCATATTTCCTAGCGGGATGGACAATGAGCAGTTCTTC. The chain has TRBV6-1 and TRBJ2-1; 9 positions agree with TRBD2. The CDR3 length is 14 residues. CDR1 and CDR2 (germline): MNHNS, SASEGT. The V gene end was trimmed by 10 bases and the J gene end by 5 bases; junction bases not matched to a gene: 9.

V gene TRBV14 combines with J gene TRBJ2-2; weak D call: TRBD1 (6 bases). Germline assignment: CDR1 SGHDN and CDR2 FVKESK. The V gene lost 5 bases and the J gene lost 6 bases, with 10 bases spanning the gap. The CDR3 loop spans 13 amino acids. This CDR3 reads CASSWTVPGELFF. CDR3 bases: TGTGCCAGCAGCTGGACAGTCCCCGGGGAGCTGTTTTTT.

This chain uses TRBV7-9 with TRBJ2-2; 9 bases are a match to TRBD1. CDR1 is SEHNR and CDR2 is FQNEAQ in the germline V gene (reference sequence). This CDR3 contains 14 residues. Trimming at V came to 5 bases and at J to 5 bases, leaving 3 bases not matched to a gene. The CDR3 region is CASSRQGETGELFF. CDR3 in DNA: TGTGCCAGCAGCCGACAGGGGGAGACCGGGGAGCTGTTTTTT.

This chain uses TRBV5-6 with TRBJ2-1; D is perhaps TRBD2 (5 bases). This CDR3 is built from 16 residues. Trimming cost V 3 bases and J 0 bases, with 13 bases left between them. Germline V gene sequence: CDR1 SGHDT, CDR2 YYEEEE. CDR3 residues: CASSWGDGSSYNEQFF. The CDR3 bases are TGTGCCAGCAGCTGGGGAGACGGAAGCTCCTACAATGAGCAGTTCTTC.

CDR3 loop: CASSLGVNSYGYTF. CDR3 nucleotides: TGTGCCAGCAGCTTGGGGGTAAATAGCTATGGCTACACCTTC. The gene calls are TRBV7-2 and TRBJ1-2; TRBD1 is a possible D gene (5 bases). In germline, CDR1 is SGHTA, CDR2 FQGNSA. The CDR3 loop spans 14 amino acids. V lost 3 bases and J lost 4, with 12 bases in between.

The chain is built from TRBV10-3 and TRBJ2-3, with D possibly being TRBD1 (5 bases). The CDR3 spans 13 residues. CDR1 is ENHRY and CDR2 is SYGVKD in the germline V gene. The V end was cut by 7 bases, the J end by 5 bases, with 13 bases between. This chain's CDR3 is CAIKDTMGDTQYF. The CDR3 DNA follows: TGTGCCATCAAGGACACCATGGGAGATACGCAGTATTTT.